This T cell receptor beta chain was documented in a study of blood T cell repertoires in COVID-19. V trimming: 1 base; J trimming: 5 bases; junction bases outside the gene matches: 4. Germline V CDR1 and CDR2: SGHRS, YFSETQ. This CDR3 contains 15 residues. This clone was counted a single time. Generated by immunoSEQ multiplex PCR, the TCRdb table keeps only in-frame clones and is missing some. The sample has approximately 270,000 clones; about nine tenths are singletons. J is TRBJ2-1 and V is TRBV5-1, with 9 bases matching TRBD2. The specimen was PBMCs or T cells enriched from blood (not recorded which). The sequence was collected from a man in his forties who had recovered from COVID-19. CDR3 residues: CASSLSGGQNNEQFF. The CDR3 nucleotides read TGCGCCAGCAGCTTGAGCGGGGGGCAAAACAATGAGCAGTTCTTC.